This TCR beta chain emerged from a study of blood T cell repertoires in COVID-19. The data were produced by immunoSEQ multiplex PCR, yet TCRdb's version contains in-frame clones alone and is incomplete. This table holds approximately 250,000 clones, about 89% found once. This CDR3 contains 16 residues. Germline V CDR1 and CDR2: KGHDR, SFDVKD. V lost 1 base, J lost 1 base, and 10 bases lay in between. The sequence was collected from a woman aged 25 to 45 who had recovered from COVID-19. J is TRBJ1-5 and V is TRBV24-1; D is unclear. Sequencing used PBMCs or T cells enriched from blood (not recorded which). The CDR3 sequence: CATSDFEGRSNQPQHF. The CDR3 DNA is TGTGCCACCAGTGATTTCGAGGGCAGGAGCAATCAGCCCCAGCATTTT.